One sample yielded the 4 T cell receptor beta chains listed below, sequenced in a study of control samples from healthy donors and cancer patients. Sequencing used immunoSEQ multiplex PCR; TCRdb keeps in-frame clones, though not all of them. The data contain 150,000 to 200,000 clones, just over 85% of them singletons. Specimen: blood. Receptors were obtained from a man in his late teens or twenties in good health.

The J gene is TRBJ1-4, the V gene TRBV18, with D maybe TRBD1 (5 bases). Germline loops: CDR1 KGHSH, CDR2 LQKENI. The V gene lost 1 base and the J gene lost 5 bases, with 5 bases spanning the gap. CDR3 length equals 13 residues. The chain's CDR3 is CASSPRGNEKLFF. CDR3 in DNA: TGTGCCAGCTCACCACGGGGCAATGAAAAACTGTTTTTT.

This clone was recorded once. The rearrangement uses TRBV7-6 and TRBJ2-7; D is perhaps TRBD2 (6 bases). This CDR3 contains 19 residues. Trimming took off 4 bases at V and 7 bases at J, with 32 bases between the two ends. Germline loops: CDR1 SGHVS, CDR2 FNYEAQ. The CDR3 here is CASSSGVYSGTGIGGEQYF. The CDR3 nucleotides are TGTGCCAGCAGCTCCGGAGTCTATTCCGGGACGGGGATTGGAGGGGAGCAGTACTTC.

With respect to this clone: The junction departs from germline at one end; a sequencing error may be responsible. The chain uses TRBV28 and TRBJ1-2; maybe TRBD1 (5 bases). This CDR3 contains 15 residues. Germline V CDR1 and CDR2: MDHEN, SYDVKM. The CDR3 DNA follows: TGTGCCAGCAGTTTACGGGACGGCGGGTCCTATGGCCACACCTTC. The encoded protein is CASSLRDGGSYGHTF.

V and J are TRBV30 and TRBJ2-2; unclear D gene. Germline values: CDR1 GTSNPN, CDR2 SVGIG (reference sequence). The CDR3 covers 12 residues. V was cut by 3 bases and J by 7 bases, with 9 bases left in between. In nucleotides, the CDR3 is TGTGCCTGGAGGAGGCCATACGGGGAGCTGTTTTTT. It is translated as CAWRRPYGELFF.